Following are 31 T cell receptor beta chains from one sample sequenced in a study of blood T cell repertoires in COVID-19. Sequencing was performed with immunoSEQ multiplex PCR; in TCRdb, only in-frame clones are kept and a portion is missing. Counted here are roughly 44,000 clones, about 90% occurring once; the ten biggest clones make up under 15%. The source material was peripheral blood. The origin of the receptors is an elderly man with acute or convalescent COVID-19.

The rearrangement links TRBV20-1 to TRBJ1-1; no definite D call. Looked up from germline, CDR1 is DFQATT and CDR2 is SNEGSKA (reference sequence). The CDR3 is made up of 11 amino acids. The V and J ends lost 3 bases and 7 bases respectively, with 9 bases between them. CDR3 region: CSASGDIEAFF. The CDR3 bases are TGCAGTGCTAGTGGCGATATTGAAGCTTTCTTT.

CDR3 nucleotide sequence: TGTGCCAGCAGCTTGTCCAGGGTAGGCTACACCTTC. This gives the protein CASSLSRVGYTF. The chain has TRBV5-6 and TRBJ1-2; tentatively, D is TRBD1 (5 bases). Per the germline V gene, CDR1 is SGHDT and CDR2 is YYEEEE. The CDR3 contains 12 residues. V was clipped by 1 base and J by 8 bases, with 9 bases between them.

This chain connects TRBV4-1 to TRBJ1-5; D uncertain. Trimming left V 4 bases short and J 0 bases short, with 13 bases between. CDR1 is MGHRA and CDR2 is YSYEKL in the germline V gene. This CDR3 contains 16 residues. Here the CDR3 DNA reads TGCGCCAGCAGCCGATCGACGGGTTATAGCAATCAGCCCCAGCATTTT. Its translation: CASSRSTGYSNQPQHF.

As DNA, the CDR3 is TGTGCCAGCAGCCGCTTCCGAACGGGGAACACTGAAGCTTTCTTT. Its protein product is CASSRFRTGNTEAFF. V and J are TRBV3-1 (or the pseudogene TRBV3-2) and TRBJ1-1; no firm D call. The CDR3 extends over 15 amino acids. Germline V lookup: CDR1 LGHDT, CDR2 YNNKEL (reference sequence). V gave up 4 bases and J gave up 1 base, with 13 bases separating them.

This sequence joins TRBV19 and TRBJ1-5; the D is unclear. The CDR3 length is 14 residues. The germline gives CDR1 LNHDA, CDR2 SQIVND (reference sequence). Trimming cost V 3 bases and J 9 bases, with 15 bases left between them. CDR3 sequence: CASSIGGALGPQHF. The CDR3 nucleotides are TGTGCCAGTAGTATTGGAGGAGCGCTCGGGCCCCAGCATTTT.

The V gene is TRBV5-1, the J gene TRBJ2-7; D is ambiguous. Trimming took 1 base from V and 1 from J, leaving 9 bases between them. The V gene's germline CDR1 is SGHRS and CDR2 YFSETQ. The CDR3 is made up of 14 amino acids. CDR3 DNA: TGCGCCAGCAGCTTGAGTGGCAGATCCTACGAGCAGTACTTC. Residues: CASSLSGRSYEQYF.

The rearrangement links TRBV10-3 to TRBJ2-5, with TRBD1 matching 9 bases. The trim removed 7 bases at V and 5 bases at J, leaving 8 bases unmatched. The germline V gene encodes CDR1 ENHRY and CDR2 SYGVKD. This CDR3 has 14 amino acids. The CDR3, as DNA: TGTGCCATCAATCCCACAGGGGGCCCGGAGACCCAGTACTTC. It translates to CAINPTGGPETQYF.

The chain carries TRBV27 and TRBJ1-4; TRBD1 might be the D (6 bases). The CDR3 covers 15 residues. Trimming stripped 5 bases from V and 1 base from J, with 11 bases between. CDR1 MNHEY and CDR2 SMNVEV come from the germline V gene (reference sequence). Here the CDR3 DNA reads TGTGCCAGCAGTAAACTCAGGGGAACTAATGAAAAACTGTTTTTT. Its translation: CASSKLRGTNEKLFF.

This chain connects TRBV7-9 to TRBJ1-2, with 8 positions matching TRBD1. Germline CDR1 reads SEHNR; CDR2 reads FQNEAQ (reference sequence). With 3 bases clipped from V and 4 bases from J, the junction kept 7 bases outside the gene matches. CDR3 size: 15 residues. The CDR3 spells CASSFQGASIYGYTF. CDR3 coding DNA: TGTGCCAGCAGCTTCCAGGGGGCGAGTATCTATGGCTACACCTTC.

The genes are TRBV19 and TRBJ2-6; a possible D gene is TRBD2 (5 bases). Germline values: CDR1 LNHDA, CDR2 SQIVND (reference sequence). The V and J ends lost 6 bases and 3 bases respectively, with 12 bases between them. The CDR3 sequence is 15 residues long. CDR3 in amino acids: CASRGPGVGANVLTF. DNA of the CDR3: TGTGCCAGTAGGGGCCCCGGGGTTGGGGCCAACGTCCTGACTTTC.

The V gene is TRBV2, the J gene TRBJ2-3; possibly TRBD2 for D (5 bases). In germline, CDR1 is SNHLY, CDR2 FYNNEI. Trimming removed 3 bases from V and 3 bases from J, with 10 bases in between. The CDR3 has 14 amino acids. For the CDR3, the DNA is TGTGCCAGCAGTGACGGGGTCCTTACAGATACGCAGTATTTT. It yields the protein CASSDGVLTDTQYF.

The rearrangement uses TRBV9 and TRBJ1-4; 7 bases are shared with TRBD1. This CDR3 region has 16 residues. The germline V gene encodes CDR1 SGDLS and CDR2 YYNGEE. The V and J ends lost 3 bases and 3 bases, in that order; junction bases with no gene match: 8. The CDR3 DNA is TGTGCCAGCAGCGAAAGGGGGACAGTCCCTAATGAAAAACTGTTTTTT. It codes for CASSERGTVPNEKLFF.

V usage is TRBV5-8 and J usage is TRBJ2-1; 9 nucleotides match TRBD2. The CDR3 spans 15 residues. The V segment lost 4 bases and the J segment 2 bases; nucleotides outside the gene matches: 4. Germline lookup yields CDR1 SGHTS and CDR2 YDEGEE. The CDR3 nucleotides read TGTGCCAGCAGCCGAGGGACTAGCACCTACAATGAGCAGTTCTTC. Encoded protein: CASSRGTSTYNEQFF.

The chain links TRBV5-1 to TRBJ1-1, with 10 positions matching TRBD1. The length of the CDR3 is 14 residues. The V gene's germline CDR1 is SGHRS and CDR2 YFSETQ. The V gene end was trimmed by 3 bases and the J gene end by 5 bases; junction bases not matched to a gene: 4. CDR3 sequence: CASSWGQGKTEAFF. CDR3 bases: TGCGCCAGCAGCTGGGGACAGGGGAAGACTGAAGCTTTCTTT.

J is TRBJ2-1 and V is TRBV10-3; tentative D call: TRBD1 (5 bases). Trimming left V 2 bases short and J 4 bases short, with 9 bases between. This CDR3 comprises 14 residues. Germline V gene data show CDR1 as ENHRY and CDR2 as SYGVKD. DNA of the CDR3: TGTGCCATCAGTGAGGGCAGGACATACAATGAGCAGTTCTTC. Translated: CAISEGRTYNEQFF.

In DNA, the CDR3 is TGTGCCAGCAGCCGGGAGGCTACTAACTATGGCTACACCTTC. It specifies CASSREATNYGYTF. The chain joins TRBV3-1 (or the pseudogene TRBV3-2) to TRBJ1-2, with no clear D. Trimming removed 4 bases from V and 0 bases from J, with 9 bases in between. The CDR3 extends over 14 amino acids. Germline V CDR1 and CDR2: LGHDT, YNNKEL (reference sequence).

The J gene is TRBJ2-3, the V gene TRBV11-2; D not resolved. Per germline, CDR1 SGHAT and CDR2 FQNNGV. Trimming stripped 2 bases from V and 1 base from J, with 10 bases between. The CDR3 has 15 residues. CDR3 amino acids: CASSLTRLGTDTQYF. In DNA form, the CDR3 reads TGTGCCAGCAGCTTAACCAGGCTCGGCACAGATACGCAGTATTTT.

This clone was seen more than once but under ten times. The J gene is TRBJ1-4, the V gene TRBV3-1 (or the pseudogene TRBV3-2), with a weak D call TRBD1 (6 bases). Germline-derived CDR1 and CDR2 are LGHDT and YNNKEL (reference sequence). The CDR3 contains 15 residues. The V and J ends lost 4 bases and 5 bases respectively, with 14 bases between them. This chain's CDR3 is CASSLRGYRNEKLFF. DNA for the CDR3: TGTGCCAGCAGCCTCAGGGGCTACAGGAATGAAAAACTGTTTTTT.

The CDR3 protein is CASSVAEGLARNEQFF. CDR3 nucleotide sequence: TGTGCCAGCAGCGTAGCGGAGGGACTAGCCCGCAATGAGCAGTTCTTC. The rearrangement links TRBV9 to TRBJ2-1; the match to TRBD2 covers 9 bases. This CDR3 contains 16 residues. From germline, CDR1 is SGDLS and CDR2 YYNGEE. V was pared by 0 bases and J by 6 bases, with 7 bases of the junction left unmatched. The full variable domain, rest sourced from reference TRBV9 and TRBJ2-1, is DSGVTQTPKHLITATGQRVTLRCSPRSGDLSVYWYQQSLDQGLQFLIQYYNGEERAKGNILERFSAQQFPDLHSELNLSSLELGDSALYFCASSVAEGLARNEQFFGPGTRLTVL.

The DNA of the CDR3 is TGTGCCAGCAGCTTTGGTGGTGGACAGGTAACCGGGGAGCTGTTTTTT. It encodes CASSFGGGQVTGELFF. V is TRBV5-4 and J is TRBJ2-2; TRBD1 aligns across 7 bases. Germline assignment: CDR1 SGHNT and CDR2 YYREEE (reference sequence). CDR3 length: 16 amino acids. V shed 2 bases, J shed 5 bases, and the junction held 9 bases outside the gene matches.

J is TRBJ1-3 and V is TRBV3-1 (or the pseudogene TRBV3-2); D gene unclear. Germline-derived CDR1 and CDR2 are LGHDT and YNNKEL (reference sequence). V gave up 1 base and J gave up 0 bases, with 7 bases separating them. CDR3 length: 15 residues. CDR3 in DNA: TGTGCCAGCAGCCAAGGGCCATACTCTGGAAACACCATATATTTT. This translates into CASSQGPYSGNTIYF.

The J gene is TRBJ2-3, the V gene TRBV29-1; the match to TRBD1 covers 8 bases. After removal of 3 bases from V and 4 bases from J, the junction contained 6 bases not matched to a gene. The CDR3 covers 14 residues. The V gene's germline CDR1 is SQVTM and CDR2 ANQGSEA. For the CDR3, the DNA is TGCAGCGTTGACCAGGGGGCAGTAGCAGATACGCAGTATTTT. This translates into CSVDQGAVADTQYF.

The gene calls are TRBV13 and TRBJ2-1; a weak D match, TRBD2 (5 bases). The ends were cut back, 0 bases at V and 5 bases at J, with 14 bases in the middle. Looked up from germline, CDR1 is PRHDT and CDR2 is FYEKMQ (reference sequence). The CDR3 totals 16 residues. In nucleotides, the CDR3 is TGTGCCAGCAGCTTAGGCTGGAGCGACTACGACAATGAGCAGTTCTTC. It specifies CASSLGWSDYDNEQFF. The full variable domain, rest sourced from reference TRBV13 and TRBJ2-1, is AAGVIQSPRHLIKEKRETATLKCYPIPRHDTVYWYQQGPGQDPQFLISFYEKMQSDKGSIPDRFSAQQFSDYHSELNMSSLELGDSALYFCASSLGWSDYDNEQFFGPGTRLTVL.

This clone has a handful of counts. V gene TRBV28 combines with J gene TRBJ1-5; TRBD1 matches at 7 bases. V lost 6 bases, J lost 0 bases, and 5 bases stayed unmatched. The CDR3 contains 15 residues. The germline CDR1 and CDR2 sequences are MDHEN and SYDVKM. This CDR3 reads CASRKDRYSNQPQHF. In nucleotides, the CDR3 is TGTGCCAGCAGAAAGGACAGGTATAGCAATCAGCCCCAGCATTTT.

This sequence joins TRBV19 and TRBJ2-3; 10 bases match TRBD2. The ends lost 4 bases at V and 2 bases at J; junction bases unmatched: 15. Germline loops: CDR1 LNHDA, CDR2 SQIVND (reference sequence). The CDR3 is 19 residues long. The CDR3 DNA reads TGTGCCAGTAGTACTCCCCGTGGTAGCGGGGGGTCCTACACAGATACGCAGTATTTT. Encoded protein: CASSTPRGSGGSYTDTQYF.

The chain combines TRBV3-1 (or the pseudogene TRBV3-2) with TRBJ1-1; D gene unclear. The CDR3 extends over 13 amino acids. Trimming left V 3 bases short and J 1 base short, with 6 bases between. CDR1 LGHDT and CDR2 YNNKEL come from the germline V gene (reference sequence). The CDR3 sequence is CASSQVENTEAFF. In nucleotides, the CDR3 is TGTGCCAGCAGCCAGGTAGAGAACACTGAAGCTTTCTTT.

V gene TRBV19 combines with J gene TRBJ1-1, with 7 bases that match TRBD1. The germline gives CDR1 LNHDA, CDR2 SQIVND (reference sequence). V trimming: 2 bases; J trimming: 4 bases; junction bases outside the gene matches: 4. The CDR3 consists of 14 residues. CDR3 in DNA: TGTGCCAGTAGTATAAGGGGGCAGCGCACTGAAGCTTTCTTT. This codes for CASSIRGQRTEAFF.

The chain joins TRBV5-1 to TRBJ1-1, with TRBD1 as a possible D gene (5 bases). CDR3 size: 13 residues. Trimming cost V 3 bases and J 1 base, with 7 bases left between them. Germline V lookup: CDR1 SGHRS, CDR2 YFSETQ. In DNA, the CDR3 is TGCGCCAGCAGCTCCCAGGGGAACACTGAAGCTTTCTTT. Protein product: CASSSQGNTEAFF.

This chain connects TRBV9 to TRBJ2-7; tentative D call: TRBD1 (5 bases). Trimming removed 4 bases at V and 4 bases at J, with 15 bases between. This CDR3 has 14 residues. The V gene's germline CDR1 is SGDLS and CDR2 YYNGEE. The CDR3 DNA sequence: TGTGCCAGCAGCCTCGGCCAGGGTGGGTACGAGCAGTACTTC. Protein product: CASSLGQGGYEQYF.

The gene calls are TRBV24-1 and TRBJ1-1; D is ambiguous. V was clipped by 5 bases and J by 3 bases, with 9 bases between them. The CDR3 sequence is 13 residues long. CDR1 is KGHDR, CDR2 SFDVKD, per germline. DNA for the CDR3: TGTGCCACCAGTGGGACTCTCGACACTGAAGCTTTCTTT. Translation: CATSGTLDTEAFF.

This chain uses TRBV27 with TRBJ1-2; D is ambiguous. Trimming removed 5 bases at V and 9 bases at J, with 16 bases between. Germline values: CDR1 MNHEY, CDR2 SMNVEV (reference sequence). The CDR3 is made up of 13 amino acids. In DNA form, the CDR3 reads TGTGCCAGCAGTATCCGACGGGAGACCCGCTACACCTTC. Translated: CASSIRRETRYTF.